This record covers a single T cell receptor (beta chain). The antigen is unknown. Germline lookup yields CDR1 MGHRA and CDR2 YSYEKL. V lost 5 bases and J lost 2; bases outside the gene matches: 13. This CDR3 is 17 amino acids long. Method: immunoSEQ multiplex PCR; TCRdb's copy keeps in-frame clones and lacks some. Among 98,000 or so clones listed, roughly 90% were seen once. This record belongs to a study of graft-versus-host responses after intestinal transplantation. Study overall: Tacrolimus and steroids were given for around 3 years to all recipients after anti-thymocyte globulin induction.

Study outcomes and limitations: Early post-transplant HvG declines were associated with peak circulating GvH clone levels. GvH clones were found in recipient marrow; some appeared first in ileum or blood. Elevated graft-versus-host to host-versus-graft clonal ratios in allografts were recorded for patients with graft-donor T cell macrochimerism.

The chain combines TRBV4-1 with TRBJ2-3; 7 nucleotides agree with TRBD1. The sequence was collected from a human donor who received an intestinal transplant. The sequencing here drew on unstimulated CD4+ T cells sorted from spleen or lymph node cells, taken before intestinal transplant. CDR3: CASSYPSGQSYTDTQYF. The CDR3 nucleotides are TGCGCCAGCAGCTACCCTTCGGGACAGAGTTACACAGATACGCAGTATTTT.